This is a list of T cell receptor beta chains from one sample in a study of blood T cells in healthy people across ages. From the 5' RACE reads, TCRdb called clonotypes with MiXCR, one entry per CDR3 protein. Among about 680,000 distinct CDR3 sequences, 49% were seen once, and the ten largest hold about 32%. The specimen was blood. The receptor set was obtained from a woman in her fifties or sixties in good health. The CDR3 runs from the conserved cysteine through the conserved F or W. The D gene is left open where the match is weak. Clone size is given for some rows only: seen once, a few or many times, or a class if the clone is expanded.

V gene: TRBV20-1; D gene: .; clone size: many; J gene: TRBJ2-1; CDR3 DNA: TGCAGTGCTAGGTGGGGGAGCTCCTACAATGAGCAGTTCTTC; CDR3 protein: CSARWGSSYNEQFF
V gene: TRBV3-1; D gene: .; clone size: .; J gene: TRBJ2-1; CDR3 DNA: TGTGCCAGCAGCCAAGTGACGGACCTTGAGCAGTTCTTC; CDR3 protein: CASSQVTDLEQFF
V gene: TRBV24-1; D gene: TRBD2; clone size: .; J gene: TRBJ2-1; CDR3 DNA: TGTGCCACCAGCGCAACCGGGGGGTCGGGCAATGAGCAGTTCTTC; CDR3 protein: CATSATGGSGNEQFF
V gene: TRBV20-1; D gene: TRBD2; clone size: few; J gene: TRBJ2-3; CDR3 DNA: TGCAGTGCATCAGCGGGAGGCCTGACAGATACGCAGTATTTT; CDR3 protein: CSASAGGLTDTQYF
V gene: TRBV28; D gene: .; clone size: many; J gene: TRBJ2-6; CDR3 DNA: TGTGCCAGCAGTTTATTCAGCTCTGGGGCCAACGTCCTGACTTTC; CDR3 protein: CASSLFSSGANVLTF
V gene: TRBV4-3; D gene: TRBD1; clone size: .; J gene: TRBJ1-1; CDR3 DNA: TGCGCCAGCAGCCAAGATATCTGGGACAGGAACACTGAAGCTTTCTTT; CDR3 protein: CASSQDIWDRNTEAFF
V gene: TRBV25-1; D gene: TRBD1; clone size: .; J gene: TRBJ2-2; CDR3 DNA: TGTGCCAGCAGTGAATCCCCCTACAGGGGACCCGGGGAGCTGTTTTTT; CDR3 protein: CASSESPYRGPGELFF
V gene: TRBV6-2/TRBV6-3; D gene: .; clone size: .; J gene: TRBJ2-1; CDR3 DNA: TGTGCCAGCAGTTACCTGGGACCCCCGTACAATGAGCAGTTTTTC; CDR3 protein: CASSYLGPPYNEQFF
V gene: TRBV5-1; D gene: .; clone size: few; J gene: TRBJ2-1; CDR3 DNA: TGCGCCAGCAGCTTGAACCCAGCGAGCTACAATGAGCAGTTCTTC; CDR3 protein: CASSLNPASYNEQFF
V gene: TRBV7-2; D gene: .; clone size: once; J gene: TRBJ2-3; CDR3 DNA: TGTGCGGGAGAGGGAGGGGGGGAAGCAGATACGCAGTATTTT; CDR3 protein: CAGEGGGEADTQYF
V gene: TRBV29-1; D gene: .; clone size: few; J gene: TRBJ2-7; CDR3 DNA: TGCAGCGTTGAAATCGCGGCAGTGAACGAGCAGTACTTC; CDR3 protein: CSVEIAAVNEQYF
V gene: TRBV9; D gene: TRBD1; clone size: .; J gene: TRBJ2-3; CDR3 DNA: TGTGCCAGCAGCACCAAACAGGGGGCCGAGACAGATACGCAGTATTTT; CDR3 protein: CASSTKQGAETDTQYF
V gene: TRBV29-1; D gene: .; clone size: .; J gene: TRBJ1-4; CDR3 DNA: TGCAGCGTCGCGGGGACCGAAAAACTGTTTTTT; CDR3 protein: CSVAGTEKLFF
V gene: TRBV10-3; D gene: .; clone size: .; J gene: TRBJ2-7; CDR3 DNA: TGTGCCATCAGTGATCAGGGCAGGGGATCCTACGAGCAGTACTTC; CDR3 protein: CAISDQGRGSYEQYF
V gene: TRBV30; D gene: TRBD1; clone size: few; J gene: TRBJ2-1; CDR3 DNA: TGTGCCTGGACCCCAGGGACAGCATACGGCTACAATGAGCAGTTCTTC; CDR3 protein: CAWTPGTAYGYNEQFF
V gene: TRBV29-1; D gene: TRBD1; clone size: .; J gene: TRBJ2-3; CDR3 DNA: TGCAGCGTTGAAGATGGACAGGGAAGAAATACGCAGTATTTT; CDR3 protein: CSVEDGQGRNTQYF
V gene: TRBV12-3/TRBV12-4; D gene: .; clone size: .; J gene: TRBJ1-2; CDR3 DNA: TGTGCCAGCAGTCGACAGCGTGGCTACACCTTC; CDR3 protein: CASSRQRGYTF
V gene: TRBV7-9; D gene: TRBD1; clone size: few; J gene: TRBJ2-5; CDR3 DNA: TGTGCCAGCAGCCCGGGGACAGCGGTACAAGAGACCCAGTACTTC; CDR3 protein: CASSPGTAVQETQYF
V gene: TRBV7-3; D gene: TRBD2; clone size: .; J gene: TRBJ2-3; CDR3 DNA: TGTGCCAGCAGCGAGCGGGAGCCCAACACAGATACGCAGTATTTT; CDR3 protein: CASSEREPNTDTQYF
V gene: TRBV18; D gene: .; clone size: .; J gene: TRBJ2-7; CDR3 DNA: TGTGCCAGCTCACCACCAAGGGATTACGAGCAGTACTTC; CDR3 protein: CASSPPRDYEQYF